The 5 T cell receptor beta chains reported below all come from one sample, sequenced in a study of breast tumors, draining lymph nodes, adjacent tissues. TCRdb used MiXCR to reprocess the multiplex PCR reads, holding one entry per CDR3 protein. The profile shows about 21,000 distinct CDR3 sequences, about 41% of them singletons. What was sequenced was breast tumor tissue. The receptors derive from a female donor with breast cancer. Some clones in this sample may be carry-over from other donors' samples.

In the case of this clonotype: One junction end does not reproduce the germline sequence, and a read error may be involved. This chain uses TRBV5-1 with TRBJ2-3; 8 nucleotides align to TRBD2. Germline-derived CDR1 and CDR2 are SGHRS and YFSETQ. This CDR3 has 16 amino acids. CDR3 nucleotide sequence: TGTGCCAGCAGCTCGGTCGGGGGGGGGGACACAGATACGCAGTATTTT. Translated, it gives CASSSVGGGDTDTQYF.

This clonotype appeared many times. The rearrangement uses TRBV4-3 and TRBJ2-7, with 10 bases aligning to TRBD1. The CDR3 loop spans 16 amino acids. Germline CDR1 LGHNA, CDR2 YSLEER. Unmatched junction bases numbered 9, after V lost 3 bases and J lost 4 bases. The CDR3 bases are TGCGCCAGCAGCCAGGGGGGCGGGACAGGGGCGTACGAGCAGTACTTC. It specifies CASSQGGGTGAYEQYF.

This clonotype was found many times. The V and J genes are TRBV14 and TRBJ2-7; maybe TRBD1 (6 bases). Germline loops: CDR1 SGHDN, CDR2 FVKESK. The CDR3 sequence is 15 residues long. V lost 0 bases and J 6 bases, leaving 15 bases between the germline ends. This chain's CDR3 is CASSQEGTLPSEQYF. CDR3 DNA sequence: TGTGCCAGCAGCCAAGAGGGGACACTTCCTAGCGAGCAGTACTTC. Full variable domain (outside the CDR3, taken from reference TRBV14 and TRBJ2-7): EAGVTQFPSHSVIEKGQTVTLRCDPISGHDNLYWYRRVMGKEIKFLLHFVKESKQDESGMPNNRFLAERTGGTYSTLKVQPAELEDSGVYFCASSQEGTLPSEQYFGPGTRLTVT.

The chain combines TRBV25-1 with TRBJ1-1; D gene uncertain. Deletions cut 4 bases from V and 2 bases from J, with 11 bases between. Germline CDR1 MGHDK, CDR2 SYGVNS. The CDR3 length is 14 residues. CDR3 DNA: TGTGCCAGCAGTGCAAGAGCTTCTAACACTGAAGCTTTCTTT. It codes for CASSARASNTEAFF. The entire variable domain, with the rest obtained from reference TRBV25-1 and TRBJ1-1, is as follows: EADIYQTPRYLVIGTGKKITLECSQTMGHDKMYWYQQDPGMELHLIHYSYGVNSTEKGDLSSESTVSRIRTEHFPLTLESARPSHTSQYLCASSARASNTEAFFGQGTRLTVV.

This clonotype has ten or more counts. V usage is TRBV4-1 and J usage is TRBJ2-2, with TRBD2 as a possible D gene (7 bases). The V and J ends lost 4 bases and 4 bases respectively, with 16 bases between them. Germline loops: CDR1 MGHRA, CDR2 YSYEKL. This CDR3 region has 16 residues. This CDR3 is CASSPAGGAGTGELFF. The CDR3 DNA reads TGCGCCAGCAGCCCCGCTGGGGGGGCGGGCACCGGGGAGCTGTTTTTT.